Listed below are T cell receptor beta chains from one sample, sequenced in a study of shared clonotypes between healthy human individuals. Method: immunoSEQ multiplex PCR; TCRdb's copy keeps in-frame clones and lacks some. The sample has over a million clones, approximately 78% seen once. The sequencing input was memory CD4+ T cells from PBMCs. Receptor source: a man between 18 and 35 years old in good health. Some clones in this sample may be carry-over from other donors' samples. The CDR3 runs from the conserved cysteine through the conserved F or W. D genes are given only for firm matches. Size is omitted from some rows. Given values are once, few, many or a class for expanded clones.

15 NA TRBJ2-1 NA TRBV7-6 CASSLRRALYNEQFF TGTGCCAGCAGCCTGCGGCGGGCGCTTTACAATGAGCAGTTCTTC
14 NA TRBJ2-1 NA TRBV28 CASSLGGTASEQFF TGTGCCAGCAGTTTAGGAGGGACAGCGAGTGAGCAGTTCTTC
13 NA TRBJ1-1 TRBD1 TRBV30 CAWSGPGGTEAFF TGTGCCTGGAGCGGGCCAGGGGGCACTGAAGCTTTCTTT
12 NA TRBJ1-2 NA TRBV28 CASSKGHYGYTF TGTGCCAGCAGTAAGGGACACTATGGCTACACCTTC
15 NA TRBJ1-6 NA TRBV6-6 CASSTPPRANSPLHF TGTGCCAGCAGTACCCCCCCGCGTGCCAATTCACCCCTCCACTTT
14 NA TRBJ1-5 NA TRBV28 CASSLDLGYQPQHF TGTGCCAGCAGTTTAGACCTCGGCTATCAGCCCCAGCATTTT
15 NA TRBJ1-1 TRBD1 TRBV18 CASSPLGQSNTEAFF TGTGCCAGCTCACCGCTGGGACAGTCGAACACTGAAGCTTTCTTT
15 NA TRBJ2-7 NA TRBV19 CASSLQDRLAYEQYF TGTGCCAGTAGTCTCCAGGACAGACTAGCCTACGAGCAGTACTTC
14 NA TRBJ1-1 NA TRBV18 CASSPGRGKTEAFF TGTGCCAGCTCACCAGGGAGAGGGAAAACTGAAGCTTTCTTT
14 few TRBJ2-3 TRBD1 TRBV28 CASRTGTDTDTQYF TGTGCCAGCAGGACCGGGACAGATACAGATACGCAGTATTTT
14 NA TRBJ1-1 NA TRBV2 CASRTETVNTEAFF TGTGCCAGCAGGACAGAGACAGTGAACACTGAAGCTTTCTTT
13 NA TRBJ1-1 NA TRBV5-4 CASSFPGDPEAFF TGTGCCAGCAGCTTTCCAGGGGACCCTGAAGCTTTCTTT
17 NA TRBJ2-2 NA TRBV30 CAWSATTGRDFTGELFF TGTGCCTGGAGTGCTACGACAGGGAGGGATTTCACCGGGGAGCTGTTTTTT
14 NA TRBJ1-1 NA TRBV5-1 CASSLAGGDTEAFF TGCGCCAGCAGCTTGGCAGGCGGGGACACTGAAGCTTTCTTT
15 NA TRBJ2-1 TRBD1 TRBV5-5 CASSRQGVGSNEQFF TGTGCCAGCAGCCGACAGGGGGTCGGGAGCAATGAGCAGTTCTTC
17 NA TRBJ2-1 TRBD1 TRBV5-1 CASSRQYRGSGHNEQFF TGCGCCAGCAGCAGACAATACAGGGGTTCGGGACACAATGAGCAGTTCTTC
15 NA TRBJ2-3 TRBD2 TRBV7-2 CASTNRLAGTDTQYF TGTGCCAGCACCAACCGACTAGCGGGCACAGATACGCAGTATTTT
15 NA TRBJ2-1 TRBD1 TRBV18 CASSPTTGSVYEQFF TGTGCCAGCTCACCAACGACAGGGAGTGTCTATGAGCAGTTCTTC
13 once TRBJ1-2 TRBD1 TRBV28 CASSPPGGYGYTF TGTGCCAGCAGTCCCCCAGGGGGCTATGGCTACACCTTC
15 NA TRBJ2-1 TRBD2 TRBV7-2 CASSFQRDHYNEQFF TGTGCCAGCAGCTTTCAGCGGGACCACTACAATGAGCAGTTCTTC
16 few TRBJ1-1 TRBD1 TRBV11-2 CASSPRTGAGNTEAFF TGTGCCAGCAGCCCACGGACAGGGGCGGGGAACACTGAAGCTTTCTTT
13 NA TRBJ1-2 TRBD1 TRBV7-2 CASSTGVDYGYTF TGTGCCAGCAGCACAGGGGTGGACTATGGCTACACCTTC
15 once TRBJ1-1 TRBD1 TRBV11-1 CASSLSGTGGTEAFF TGTGCCAGCAGCTTATCCGGGACAGGGGGAACTGAAGCTTTCTTT
13 NA TRBJ2-2 NA TRBV5-1 CATLESNTGELFF TGCGCCACCCTTGAATCGAACACCGGGGAGCTGTTTTTT
14 NA TRBJ2-3 NA TRBV5-4 CASSPNRVQDTQYF TGTGCCAGCAGCCCGAACAGGGTGCAAGATACGCAGTATTTT
15 NA TRBJ2-1 NA TRBV7-3 CASSLMSGGSGEQFF TGTGCCAGCAGCTTAATGAGTGGAGGGAGCGGTGAGCAGTTCTTC
16 few TRBJ2-2 TRBD1 TRBV7-9 CASSQGEGGDTGELFF TGTGCCAGCAGCCAGGGGGAAGGCGGCGACACCGGGGAGCTGTTTTTT
14 once TRBJ2-3 NA TRBV11-3 CASSLGASTDTQYF TGTGCCAGCAGCCTGGGGGCTTCCACAGATACGCAGTATTTT
14 NA TRBJ1-5 NA TRBV28 CASNSYGGNQPQHF TGTGCCAGCAACTCCTACGGAGGCAATCAGCCCCAGCATTTT
15 NA TRBJ1-5 NA TRBV19 CASSIWGVRNQPQHF TGTGCCAGTAGTATTTGGGGGGTGCGCAATCAGCCCCAGCATTTT
12 NA TRBJ2-5 NA TRBV29-1 CSQWGNGETQYF TGCAGCCAGTGGGGAAACGGGGAGACCCAGTACTTC
12 NA TRBJ1-6 NA TRBV6-5 CASRKVGSPLHF TGTGCCAGCAGGAAAGTGGGCTCACCCCTCCACTTT
11 few TRBJ2-1 NA TRBV10-3 CAISQNNEQFF TGTGCCATCAGCCAGAACAATGAGCAGTTCTTC
15 NA TRBJ1-4 NA TRBV28 CATHTQGNLKEKLFF TGTGCCACACATACTCAGGGGAATTTAAAGGAAAAACTGTTTTTT
14 NA TRBJ2-5 TRBD2 TRBV28 CASSLLASGPTQYF TGTGCCAGCAGTTTATTGGCTAGCGGACCGACCCAGTACTTC
17 NA TRBJ2-3 TRBD1 TRBV4-1 CASSHTQGQGATDTQYF TGCGCCAGCAGCCACACCCAGGGACAGGGGGCCACAGATACGCAGTATTTT
12 NA TRBJ1-4 NA TRBV28 CASSGNNEKLFF TGTGCCAGCAGCGGGAATAATGAAAAACTGTTTTTT
14 NA TRBJ1-2 NA TRBV25-1 CASNLGSRNYGYTF TGTGCCAGCAATCTTGGAAGCCGAAACTATGGCTACACCTTC
15 NA TRBJ1-2 TRBD1 TRBV7-9 CASSSGTGGNYGYTF TGTGCCAGCAGCTCCGGGACAGGGGGCAACTATGGCTACACCTTC
14 NA TRBJ1-4 TRBD1 TRBV4-3 CASSRGQGGEKLFF TGCGCCAGCAGCCGGGGACAGGGCGGTGAAAAACTGTTTTTT
15 NA TRBJ2-5 NA TRBV23-1 CASSQTGGLNGTQYF TGCGCCAGCAGTCAAACCGGGGGTCTCAATGGGACCCAGTACTTC
12 NA TRBJ1-2 NA TRBV6-5 CASRDRFRGYTF TGTGCCAGCAGAGACAGGTTTCGGGGCTACACCTTC
15 few TRBJ2-2 TRBD1 TRBV7-9 CASSLGTGSIGELFF TGTGCCAGCAGCTTAGGGACAGGGTCGATCGGGGAGCTGTTTTTT
13 NA TRBJ2-5 NA TRBV14 CASSPRIQETQYF TGTGCCAGCAGCCCCCGGATCCAAGAGACCCAGTACTTC
15 NA TRBJ2-3 TRBD1 TRBV5-1 CASSLRTGGADTQYF TGCGCCAGCAGCTTGCGGACAGGGGGTGCAGATACGCAGTATTTT
16 NA TRBJ2-4 NA TRBV11-2 CASSLGFQGGKNIQYF TGTGCCAGCAGCTTAGGTTTTCAGGGGGGAAAAAACATTCAGTACTTC
13 NA TRBJ1-4 NA TRBV9 CASGGPLGEKLFF TGTGCCAGCGGGGGCCCTCTTGGTGAAAAACTGTTTTTT
13 once TRBJ2-4 NA TRBV19 CASSIEPQAIQYF TGTGCCAGTAGTATCGAGCCCCAGGCTATTCAGTACTTC
12 NA TRBJ2-1 NA TRBV7-6 CASSSRGNEQFF TGTGCCAGCAGCTCCCGTGGCAATGAGCAGTTCTTC
16 NA TRBJ1-1 TRBD1 TRBV5-1 CASSGGPGQGRTEAFF TGCGCCAGCAGCGGGGGCCCGGGACAGGGGAGGACTGAAGCTTTCTTT
13 NA TRBJ1-4 TRBD1 TRBV9 CASSEGTAPKLFF TGTGCCAGCAGCGAGGGGACAGCACCCAAACTGTTTTTT
15 NA TRBJ2-2 NA TRBV19 CASSIGAVRTGELFF TGTGCCAGTAGTATAGGGGCAGTCCGCACCGGGGAGCTGTTTTTT
13 few TRBJ1-4 NA TRBV6-5 CASSTDGNEKLFF TGTGCCAGCAGTACGGACGGGAATGAAAAACTGTTTTTT
14 many TRBJ2-3 NA TRBV27 CASSTPKRSDTQYF TGTGCCAGCAGTACCCCAAAACGTTCAGATACGCAGTATTTT
17 NA TRBJ1-1 NA TRBV25-1 CASTRRVRGEGNTEAFF TGTGCCAGCACCCGAAGAGTAAGGGGTGAGGGAAACACTGAAGCTTTCTTT
13 NA TRBJ1-1 TRBD1 TRBV7-9 CASSLQRDSLSFF TGTGCCAGCAGTTTACAAAGGGACAGCCTGTCTTTCTTT
17 NA TRBJ1-4 NA TRBV4-3 CASSRVGGGAANEKLFF TGCGCCAGCAGCCGGGTAGGAGGTGGGGCGGCTAATGAAAAACTGTTTTTT
14 NA TRBJ1-4 NA TRBV4-3 CASSQLRGGEKLFF TGCGCCAGCAGCCAGCTGAGAGGTGGGGAAAAACTGTTTTTT
15 once TRBJ2-7 TRBD1 TRBV6-1 CASSLDRRLSYEQYF TGTGCCAGCAGCTTGGACAGGCGCCTCTCCTACGAGCAGTACTTC
16 NA TRBJ2-1 NA TRBV28 CASSFLSGGSDNEQFF TGTGCCAGCAGTTTTCTTAGCGGAGGGAGCGACAATGAGCAGTTCTTC